The T cell receptor (beta chain) described here comes from a study of metastatic and nonmetastatic thyroid tumors (TCRdb year 2020). About the study as a whole: For patients with malignant and with benign thyroid disease, the researchers compared repertoires between peripheral blood samples and tumor or nodule tissue samples.

Overall study outcomes, separate from this receptor: In both blood and tumor samples, TCR beta diversity was reported to be significantly higher in malignant tumors than in benign nodules.

Comment on this clone: Which antigen it targets is not known. Base qualities are not at hand, and no much larger clone is one base apart.

None of the patients had been given any treatment before thyroid surgery. Using T-cell receptor beta sequencing, the study looked back at clinical samples from patients collected from the early 2010s to the late 2010s. The library relied on PCR. For sequencing, an Illumina HiSeq 4000 was employed. High-throughput sequencing was used to profile the TCR beta-chain CDR3 region of every patient. In the original analysis: The researchers built a classifier to tell apart papillary thyroid cancer patients with distant metastasis, based on CDR3 differences among clinicopathological groups. Repertoire diversity was assessed with the Shannon index, and tumor-blood repertoire similarity with the Morisita-Horn index. TCRdb itself trimmed the public reads at Q25 with fastp, ran MiXCR and retained productive beta chains. TCRdb's processing, not the study's, gives the V and J calls here. The sample table lists roughly 40,000 clones, about 16% of them with a count of one. The top ten constitute around 4% of the sample.

CDR1 and CDR2, per the germline V gene, are MNHNS and SASEGT. Including cysteine and phenylalanine, the CDR3 has 15 amino acids. The sequence is cut down to CDR3 DNA, 45 bases in frame from base 1. Deletion took 5 bases off V and 4 bases off J, with a span of 18 bases between the germline ends. The origin of this receptor is a female donor with papillary thyroid cancer or a benign thyroid nodule (not recorded which). Some clones in this sample may be carry-over from other donors' samples. The chain uses TRBV6-1 and TRBJ2-7, with the D call perhaps TRBD1 or TRBD2, as 5 bases match in each case. Sequencing was carried out using blood. The nucleotide sequence is given as TGTGCCAGCAGTTTAGGGGCCGACACGGGATACGAGCAGTACTTC. The translation is CASSLGADTGYEQYF.